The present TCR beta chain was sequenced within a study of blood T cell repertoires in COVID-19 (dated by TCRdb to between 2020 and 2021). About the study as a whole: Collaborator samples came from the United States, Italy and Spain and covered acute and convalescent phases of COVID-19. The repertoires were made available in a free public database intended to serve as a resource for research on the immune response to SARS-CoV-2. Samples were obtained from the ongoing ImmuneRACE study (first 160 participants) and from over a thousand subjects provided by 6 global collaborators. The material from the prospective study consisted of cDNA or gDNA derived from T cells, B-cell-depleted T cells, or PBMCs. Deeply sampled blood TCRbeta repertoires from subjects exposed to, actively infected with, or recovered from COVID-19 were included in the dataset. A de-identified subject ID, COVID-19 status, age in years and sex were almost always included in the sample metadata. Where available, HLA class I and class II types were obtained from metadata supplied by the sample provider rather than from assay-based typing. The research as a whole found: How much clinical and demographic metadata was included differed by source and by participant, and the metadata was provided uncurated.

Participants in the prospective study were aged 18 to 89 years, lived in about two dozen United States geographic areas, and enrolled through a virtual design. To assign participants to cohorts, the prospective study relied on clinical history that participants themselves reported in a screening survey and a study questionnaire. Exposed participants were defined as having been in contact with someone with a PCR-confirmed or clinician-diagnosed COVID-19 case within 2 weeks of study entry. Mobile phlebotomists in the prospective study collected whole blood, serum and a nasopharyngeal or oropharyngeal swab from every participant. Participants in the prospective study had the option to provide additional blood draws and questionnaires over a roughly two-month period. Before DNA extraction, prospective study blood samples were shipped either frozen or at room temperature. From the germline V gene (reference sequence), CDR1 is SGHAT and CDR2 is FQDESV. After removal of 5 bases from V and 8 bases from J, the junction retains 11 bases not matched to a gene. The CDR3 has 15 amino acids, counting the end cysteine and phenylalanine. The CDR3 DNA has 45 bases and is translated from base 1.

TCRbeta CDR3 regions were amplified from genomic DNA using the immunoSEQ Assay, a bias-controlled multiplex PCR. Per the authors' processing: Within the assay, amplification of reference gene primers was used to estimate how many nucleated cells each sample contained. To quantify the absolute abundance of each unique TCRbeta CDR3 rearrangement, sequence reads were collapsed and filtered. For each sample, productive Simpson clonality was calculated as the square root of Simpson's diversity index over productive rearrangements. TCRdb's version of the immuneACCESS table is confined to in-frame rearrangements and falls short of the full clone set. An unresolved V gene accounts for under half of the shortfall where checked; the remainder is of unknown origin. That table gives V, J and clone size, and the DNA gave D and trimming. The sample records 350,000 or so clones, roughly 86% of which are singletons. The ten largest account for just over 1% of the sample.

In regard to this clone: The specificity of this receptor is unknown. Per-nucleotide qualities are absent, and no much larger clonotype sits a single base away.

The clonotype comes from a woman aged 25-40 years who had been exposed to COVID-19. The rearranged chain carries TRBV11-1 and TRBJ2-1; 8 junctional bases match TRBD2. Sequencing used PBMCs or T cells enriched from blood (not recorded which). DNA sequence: TGTGCCAGCAGCCAATTGGGAGGACTAGCCTATGAGCAGTTCTTC. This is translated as CASSQLGGLAYEQFF.